The rows below give T cell receptor beta chains drawn from one sample of a study of OX40 agonist ivuxolimab in advanced cancers. Profiling relied on immunoSEQ multiplex PCR, and the TCRdb table lists in-frame clones only, not all of them. Of some 77,000 clones in the sample, 90% are singletons; the top ten hold less than 2%. This material consisted of CD4+ or CD8+ T cells sorted from blood, taken in a trial of the OX40 agonist ivuxolimab. The source of these receptors is an adult with an advanced solid tumor such as melanoma, head and neck, liver or kidney cancer. Both conserved end residues are part of each CDR3. D genes are given only for firm matches. Size is omitted from some rows. Given values are once, few, many or a class for expanded clones.

j_call,v_call,clone_size,d_call,cdr3_aa,cdr3_nt
TRBJ1-1,TRBV7-2,NA,NA,CASQTGPNTEAFF,TGTGCCAGTCAGACAGGACCGAACACTGAAGCTTTCTTT
TRBJ2-7,TRBV7-2,once,NA,CASSPAGGGYEQYF,TGTGCCAGCAGCCCGGCAGGGGGAGGCTACGAGCAGTACTTC
TRBJ2-1,TRBV18,NA,NA,CASSSVAETNNEQFF,TGTGCCAGCTCCTCGGTAGCGGAGACCAACAATGAGCAGTTCTTC
TRBJ2-3,TRBV11-2,few,NA,CASSFGALMGPDTQYF,TGTGCCAGCAGCTTTGGTGCGTTAATGGGGCCAGATACGCAGTATTTT
TRBJ2-7,TRBV20-1,NA,NA,CRVSGGYEQYF,TGCAGGGTATCCGGGGGTTACGAGCAGTACTTC
TRBJ1-3,TRBV2,NA,NA,CASRRDGNTIYF,TGTGCCAGTCGAAGGGATGGAAACACCATATATTTT
TRBJ2-2,TRBV4-3,NA,NA,CASSQDPQITGELFF,TGCGCCAGCAGCCAAGACCCCCAGATTACCGGGGAGCTGTTTTTT
TRBJ2-3,TRBV5-1,NA,NA,CASSPGLSSTDTQYF,TGCGCCAGCAGCCCTGGGTTATCTAGCACAGATACGCAGTATTTT
TRBJ2-3,TRBV27,once,TRBD1,CASTSRGDTQYF,TGTGCCAGCACCTCCAGGGGGGATACGCAGTATTTT
TRBJ2-5,TRBV5-4,NA,NA,CASSLQDQETQYF,TGTGCCAGCAGCTTGCAGGACCAAGAGACCCAGTACTTC
TRBJ2-2,TRBV28,NA,NA,CASRSTNTGELFF,TGTGCCAGCAGATCGACGAACACCGGGGAGCTGTTTTTT
TRBJ2-7,TRBV6-5,NA,NA,CASRPGSYEQYF,TGTGCCAGCCGTCCGGGTTCCTACGAGCAGTACTTC
TRBJ1-2,TRBV19,NA,TRBD1,CASSSLTGGSPATF,TGTGCCAGTAGTTCTCTGACAGGGGGCTCGCCTGCCACCTTC
TRBJ1-3,TRBV5-1,NA,TRBD1,CASSATGFSGNTIYF,TGCGCCAGCAGCGCGACAGGGTTCTCTGGAAACACCATATATTTT
TRBJ1-2,TRBV28,NA,NA,CASSGTGRYYGYTF,TGTGCCAGCAGTGGGACCGGGCGCTACTATGGCTACACCTTC
TRBJ1-1,TRBV4-1,once,NA,CASSQDGGYTEAFF,TGCGCCAGCAGCCAAGATGGCGGTTACACTGAAGCTTTCTTT
TRBJ2-5,TRBV5-1,NA,TRBD2,CASSFAPSGGQKEETQYF,TGCGCCAGCAGCTTCGCCCCCAGCGGGGGCCAAAAGGAGGAGACCCAGTACTTC
TRBJ2-7,TRBV9,few,NA,CASSANGFDDEQYF,TGTGCCAGCAGCGCGAACGGATTCGACGACGAGCAGTACTTC
TRBJ2-7,TRBV28,NA,NA,CASSRPGGRYEQYF,TGTGCCAGCAGCCGACCCGGGGGTAGGTACGAGCAGTACTTC
TRBJ1-2,TRBV6-1,NA,NA,CASSESVQVYGYTF,TGTGCCAGCAGTGAAAGCGTTCAAGTCTATGGCTACACCTTC
TRBJ2-7,TRBV30,NA,TRBD2,CAWSHSGGGYEQYF,TGTGCCTGGAGTCACAGCGGGGGTGGCTACGAGCAGTACTTC
TRBJ1-5,TRBV10-1,once,NA,CASSAGSQDGQPQHF,TGCGCCAGCAGTGCGGGCAGCCAGGATGGACAGCCCCAGCATTTT
TRBJ1-1,TRBV27,once,TRBD1,CASSRVDRANTEAFF,TGTGCCAGCAGCCGAGTAGACAGGGCTAACACTGAAGCTTTCTTT
TRBJ1-6,TRBV11-3,once,TRBD1,CASSYGTEESPLHF,TGTGCCAGCAGCTATGGGACAGAGGAATCACCCCTCCACTTT
TRBJ2-4,TRBV13,NA,TRBD2,CASSLKFSNTAGTSGEIAKNIQYF,TGTGCCAGCAGCTTAAAATTTTCCAATACGGCGGGGACTAGCGGTGAGATAGCCAAAAACATTCAGTACTTC
TRBJ2-5,TRBV2,NA,NA,CASSGSEQETQYF,TGTGCCAGCAGTGGTAGCGAACAAGAGACCCAGTACTTC
TRBJ2-5,TRBV27,NA,TRBD1,CASNVGQGAIETQYF,TGTGCCAGCAATGTGGGCCAGGGGGCAATAGAGACCCAGTACTTC
TRBJ1-5,TRBV30,NA,NA,CAWSAGDNQPQHF,TGTGCCTGGAGTGCCGGTGATAATCAGCCCCAGCATTTT
TRBJ1-1,TRBV7-2,NA,NA,CASSSGQNTEAFF,TGTGCCAGCAGCTCCGGACAGAACACTGAAGCTTTCTTT
TRBJ1-1,TRBV27,NA,NA,CASMSWPGLNTEAFF,TGTGCCAGCATGTCGTGGCCAGGATTGAACACTGAAGCTTTCTTT
TRBJ2-2,TRBV7-6,NA,NA,CASSLDRASGTGELFF,TGTGCCAGCAGCTTAGACCGAGCGTCGGGCACCGGGGAGCTGTTTTTT
TRBJ2-5,TRBV21-1,NA,NA,CASSPRYQEGETQYF,TGTGCCAGCAGCCCCCGCTATCAGGAGGGGGAGACCCAGTACTTC
TRBJ2-2,TRBV5-4,NA,TRBD2,CASSQGLAANTGELFF,TGTGCCAGCAGCCAAGGCCTAGCGGCAAACACCGGGGAGCTGTTTTTT
TRBJ2-1,TRBV28,few,NA,CASLQYKGEQFF,TGTGCCAGCCTACAGTATAAGGGAGAGCAGTTCTTC
TRBJ2-2,TRBV28,NA,TRBD2,CASIPAGVNGELFF,TGTGCCAGCATCCCAGCGGGAGTAAACGGGGAGCTGTTTTTT
TRBJ2-4,TRBV27,NA,NA,CASRQGWGAKNIQYF,TGTGCCAGCAGGCAGGGGTGGGGAGCCAAAAACATTCAGTACTTC
TRBJ2-7,TRBV7-2,NA,TRBD2,CASSQGLARTYEQYF,TGTGCCAGCAGCCAGGGACTAGCGCGCACCTACGAGCAGTACTTC
TRBJ2-5,TRBV19,NA,NA,CASSISGAQETQYF,TGTGCCAGTAGTATATCAGGGGCGCAAGAGACCCAGTACTTC
TRBJ2-1,TRBV10-3,NA,NA,CAISAGVANEQFF,TGTGCCATCAGTGCCGGGGTAGCTAATGAGCAGTTCTTC
TRBJ2-1,TRBV18,NA,NA,CASSPQDRAEQFF,TGTGCCAGCTCACCCCAGGATAGAGCTGAGCAGTTCTTC
TRBJ2-5,TRBV29-1,NA,NA,CSVGVLGETQYF,TGCAGCGTTGGGGTATTGGGAGAGACCCAGTACTTC
TRBJ2-3,TRBV15,NA,NA,CATSRSRDQSDTQYF,TGTGCCACCAGCAGGAGCCGGGACCAGTCCGATACGCAGTATTTT
TRBJ2-7,TRBV7-9,NA,TRBD1,CASSINGGTGGVEQYF,TGTGCCAGCAGTATAAATGGAGGGACAGGGGGCGTCGAGCAGTACTTC